The sequence of this T cell receptor (beta chain) was determined in a study of T cells expressing NK-cell markers. The study, taken as a whole, reports: Uncertainty persisted over the HCMV specificity of expanded NKG2C+ T cell clones.

TCR beta cDNA was made by 5'RACE template switching with UMIs. TCRdb re-called the 5' RACE reads and shows each CDR3 protein once, DNA omitted. The sample totals about 160,000 distinct CDR3 sequences. The CDR3 spans 15 residues. Germline V CDR1 and CDR2: SGHDT, YYEEEE. Details on this clonotype: Its specificity is not known.

The receptor comes from a woman between 18 and 70 years old in good health. The chain recombines TRBV5-6 with TRBJ2-5; TCRdb gives TRBD1 as the D gene, but with no DNA this cannot be confirmed. Sequenced material: blood T cells: a sorted CD56 or NKG2C T cell subset, CD4+ or CD8+ T cells, or bulk PBMC T cells (not recorded which). The chain's CDR3 is CASSPNGGVKETQYF.